This T cell receptor (beta chain) is from a study of T cells in tuberculosis. The CDR3 is made up of 15 amino acids. Germline CDR1 reads SGHTA; CDR2 reads FQGTGA. The V gene end was trimmed by 1 base and the J gene end by 3 bases; junction bases not matched to a gene: 5. Libraries were prepared by immunoSEQ multiplex PCR; TCRdb keeps only in-frame clonotypes and omits some of them. The data hold 20,000 to 25,000 clones, with around 97% observed a single time. Comment on this clone: Its antigen is not identified.

Points from the study as a whole: Cases with active tuberculosis were adults, while controls were adolescents. Classification accuracy was 87% (AUROC over 0.85) with the GMM-specific repertoire.

What was sequenced was PBMCs. The rearrangement uses TRBV7-3 and TRBJ1-2; 7 nucleotides agree with TRBD1. The clonotype comes from a donor aged 10 to 29 with latent tuberculosis or without tuberculosis infection. The CDR3 DNA sequence: TGTGCCAGCAGCTTAAGCGGCGGGACAGACTATGGCTACACCTTC. Its protein is CASSLSGGTDYGYTF.